This T cell receptor (beta chain) was sequenced in a study of blood T cell repertoires in COVID-19. This clone was picked up one time. The repertoire was sequenced with immunoSEQ multiplex PCR; TCRdb's copy has only in-frame clones and lacks some. The sample carries some 200,000 clones, 85% to 90% recorded once. The germline V gene has CDR1 LGHDT and CDR2 YNNKEL (reference sequence). The CDR3 has 15 amino acids. V trimming: 4 bases; J trimming: 4 bases; junction bases outside the gene matches: 7. The rearrangement uses TRBV3-1 (or the pseudogene TRBV3-2) and TRBJ1-1, with 9 bases that match TRBD1. The sequence was obtained from a man aged 45-65 years with acute or convalescent COVID-19. The sequencing input was peripheral blood. CDR3 in DNA: TGTGCCAGCAGCCTACAGGGGGCCCCTGGCACTGAAGCTTTCTTT. This translates into CASSLQGAPGTEAFF.